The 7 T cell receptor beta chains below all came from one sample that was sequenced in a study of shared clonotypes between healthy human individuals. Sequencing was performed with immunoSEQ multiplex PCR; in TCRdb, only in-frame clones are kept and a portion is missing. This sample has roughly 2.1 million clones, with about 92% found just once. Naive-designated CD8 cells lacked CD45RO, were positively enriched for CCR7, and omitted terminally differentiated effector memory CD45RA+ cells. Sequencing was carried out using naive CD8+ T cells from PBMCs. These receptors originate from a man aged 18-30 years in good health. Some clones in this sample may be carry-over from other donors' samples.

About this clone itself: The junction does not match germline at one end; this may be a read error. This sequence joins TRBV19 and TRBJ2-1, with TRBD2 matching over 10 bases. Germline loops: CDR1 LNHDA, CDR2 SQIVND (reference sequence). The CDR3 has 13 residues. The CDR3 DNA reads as TGTGCCAGTAGTCTGGATAAGCGGGAGGGTTTGATCTTC. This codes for CASSLDKREGLIF.

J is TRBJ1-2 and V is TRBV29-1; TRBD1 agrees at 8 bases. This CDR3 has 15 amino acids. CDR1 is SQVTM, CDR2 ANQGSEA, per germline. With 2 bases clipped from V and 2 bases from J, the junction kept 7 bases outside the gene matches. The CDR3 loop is CSVELGTGGNYGYTF. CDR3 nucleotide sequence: TGCAGCGTTGAACTTGGGACAGGTGGGAACTATGGCTACACCTTC. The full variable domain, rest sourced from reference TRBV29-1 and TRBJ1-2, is SAVISQKPSRDICQRGTSLTIQCQVDSQVTMMFWYRQQPGQSLTLIATANQGSEATYESGFVIDKFPISRPNLTFSTLTVSNMSPEDSSIYLCSVELGTGGNYGYTFGSGTRLTVV.

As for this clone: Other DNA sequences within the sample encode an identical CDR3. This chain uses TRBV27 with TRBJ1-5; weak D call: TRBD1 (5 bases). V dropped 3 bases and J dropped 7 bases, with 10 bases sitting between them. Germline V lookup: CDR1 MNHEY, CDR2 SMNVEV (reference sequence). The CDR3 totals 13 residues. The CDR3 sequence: CASSLGGDQPQHF. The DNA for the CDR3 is TGTGCCAGCAGTTTGGGAGGGGACCAGCCCCAGCATTTT.

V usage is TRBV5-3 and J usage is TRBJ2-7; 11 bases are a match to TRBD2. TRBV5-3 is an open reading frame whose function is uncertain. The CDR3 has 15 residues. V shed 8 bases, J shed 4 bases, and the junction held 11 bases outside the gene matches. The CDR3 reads CASSPGTSGPYEQYF. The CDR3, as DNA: TGTGCCAGCAGCCCCGGGACTAGCGGACCGTACGAGCAGTACTTC.

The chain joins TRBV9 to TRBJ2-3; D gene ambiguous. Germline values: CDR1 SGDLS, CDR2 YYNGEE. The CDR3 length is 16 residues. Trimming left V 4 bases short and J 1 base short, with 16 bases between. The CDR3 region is CASSYPVGPGTDTQYF. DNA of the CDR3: TGTGCCAGCAGCTACCCGGTAGGGCCGGGCACAGATACGCAGTATTTT.

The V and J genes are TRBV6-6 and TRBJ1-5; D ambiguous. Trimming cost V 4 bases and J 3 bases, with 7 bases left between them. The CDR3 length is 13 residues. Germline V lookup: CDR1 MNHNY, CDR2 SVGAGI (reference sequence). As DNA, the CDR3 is TGTGCCAGCAGTTGGGTAGACAATCAGCCCCAGCATTTT. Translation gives CASSWVDNQPQHF.

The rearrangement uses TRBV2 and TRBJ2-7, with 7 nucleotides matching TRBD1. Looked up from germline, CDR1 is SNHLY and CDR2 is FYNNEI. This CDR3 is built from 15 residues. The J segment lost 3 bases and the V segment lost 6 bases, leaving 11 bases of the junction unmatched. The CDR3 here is CASRYDRDRFYEQYF. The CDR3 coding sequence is TGTGCCAGCAGGTATGATCGGGACAGATTCTACGAGCAGTACTTC. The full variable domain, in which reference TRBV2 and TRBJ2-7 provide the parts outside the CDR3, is EPEVTQTPSHQVTQMGQEVILRCVPISNHLYFYWYRQILGQKVEFLVSFYNNEISEKSEIFDDQFSVERPDGSNFTLKIRSTKLEDSAMYFCASRYDRDRFYEQYFGPGTRLTVT.